Sequencing of this T cell receptor (beta chain) was carried out in a study of T-cell reconstitution after alpha-beta-depleted transplantation in children (dated by TCRdb to between 2015 and 2016). General notes on the study: The study quantitatively tracked T-cell immune reconstitution after TCRalphabeta/CD19-depleted allogeneic hematopoietic cell transplantation in children using TCR repertoire profiling.

The paper's findings and limits, for the study overall: Over subsequent months, a decline in hyperexpanded clone frequencies was noted, and after one year, T-cell counts and TCRbeta diversity were mostly ascribed to newly produced T cells. Apparently early alphabetaT-cell count recovery about two months after transplant reportedly relied on only several hundred rapidly expanded clones derived from non-depleted graft cells. In some patients, high TCRbeta diversity at day 60 was attributed to recipient T cells and intrathymic progenitors that had survived conditioning.

Only a few counts were recorded for this clonotype. This clone's antigen is unknown. No much larger clone is present one base from it, and per-base qualities are unavailable. The library was made by PCR. The sequencer was an Illumina HiSeq 2500. TCR libraries were prepared with molecular barcoding, using unique molecular identifiers to normalize TCRbeta repertoire quantification. Starting from the raw public reads, TCRdb applied fastp trimming at Q25, assembled clones with MiXCR and retained in-frame beta chains. Entries are consolidated by CDR3 protein sequence, retaining the most common genes and DNA. Recorded for this sample are some 120,000 distinct CDR3 sequences; 8% to 10% of them occurred a single time. In total, the top ten clones hold under 30% of the sample. The label giving this sample's treatment or condition can be read as: allogeneic hematopoietic cell transplantation with graft depleted of TCRalphabeta T cells and CD19 B cells. Transplant recipients were children who received TCRalphabeta/CD19-depleted allogeneic hematopoietic cell grafts.

The germline V gene yields SGHTA for CDR1 and FQGNSA for CDR2. The CDR3 runs 15 residues from the cysteine to the phenylalanine. Only the CDR3 region is kept as DNA, spanning 45 bases read in frame from base 1. V is trimmed back by 4 bases and J by 2 bases, and the junction contains 0 bases that no gene match accounts for. The sequencing here drew on PBMCs, mostly from graft donor cells, taken 180 days after TCRalphabeta/CD19-depleted stem cell transplant. Recombination joined TRBV7-2 with TRBJ1-6; 9 central nucleotides agree with TRBD1. The source of this sequence is a girl less than two years old who had a stem cell transplant for combined immunodeficiency, so the T cells may come from the graft donor. The CDR3 has the sequence CASSWDRAYNSPLHF. Here is the DNA: TGTGCCAGCAGCTGGGACAGGGCCTATAATTCACCCCTCCACTTT.